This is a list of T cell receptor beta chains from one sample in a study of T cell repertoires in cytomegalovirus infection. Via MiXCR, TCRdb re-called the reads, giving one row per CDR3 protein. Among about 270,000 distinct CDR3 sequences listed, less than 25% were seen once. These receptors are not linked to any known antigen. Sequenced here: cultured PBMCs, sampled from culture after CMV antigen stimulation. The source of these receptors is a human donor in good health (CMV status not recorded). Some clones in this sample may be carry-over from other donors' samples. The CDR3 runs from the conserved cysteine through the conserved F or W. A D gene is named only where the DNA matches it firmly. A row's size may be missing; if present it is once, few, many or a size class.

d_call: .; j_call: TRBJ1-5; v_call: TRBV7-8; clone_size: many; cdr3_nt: TGTGCCAGCAGCTTAGAAGCGGGGCGCCGCGATCAGCCCCAGCATTTT; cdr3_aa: CASSLEAGRRDQPQHF
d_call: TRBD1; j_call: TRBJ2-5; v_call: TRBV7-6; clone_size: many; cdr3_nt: TGTGCCAGCAGCTTAGTGGGACAGACCTTGAGGACCCAGTACTTC; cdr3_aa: CASSLVGQTLRTQYF
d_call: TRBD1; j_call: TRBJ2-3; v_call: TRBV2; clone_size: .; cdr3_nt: TGTGCCAGTAACCCGGGGACAGTCACAGATACGCAGTATTTT; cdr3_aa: CASNPGTVTDTQYF
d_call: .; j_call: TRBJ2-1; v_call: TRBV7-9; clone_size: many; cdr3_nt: TGTGCCAGCAGCAAACTAGCACGGGAGCAGTTCTTC; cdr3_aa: CASSKLAREQFF
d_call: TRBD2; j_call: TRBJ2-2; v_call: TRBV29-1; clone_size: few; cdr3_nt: TGCAGCGCCTCGACTAGCGGGAGCGCCACCGGGGAGCTGTTTTTT; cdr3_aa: CSASTSGSATGELFF
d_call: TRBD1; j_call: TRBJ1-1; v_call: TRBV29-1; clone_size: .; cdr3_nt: TGCAGCGTTGAAGGTTCAGGGGGCACTGAAGCTTTCTTT; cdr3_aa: CSVEGSGGTEAFF
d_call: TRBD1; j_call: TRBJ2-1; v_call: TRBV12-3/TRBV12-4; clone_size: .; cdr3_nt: TGTGCCAGCAGTTTAGGGGACAGGGGGTTTGAGCAGTTCTTC; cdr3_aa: CASSLGDRGFEQFF
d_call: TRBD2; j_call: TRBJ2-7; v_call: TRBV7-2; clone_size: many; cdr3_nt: TGTGCCAGCAGCTCGATTGGGACTAGCGGGACCTACGAGCAGTACTTC; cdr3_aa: CASSSIGTSGTYEQYF
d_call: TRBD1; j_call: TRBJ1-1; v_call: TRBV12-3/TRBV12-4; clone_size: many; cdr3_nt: TGTGCCAGCAGCCCTTGGACAGGAGGTCACTTGGGCGACACTGAAGCTTTCTTT; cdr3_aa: CASSPWTGGHLGDTEAFF
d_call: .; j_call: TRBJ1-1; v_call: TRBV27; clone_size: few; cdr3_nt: TGTGCCAGCAGTGTCAGGGTTATGAACACTGAAGCTTTCTTT; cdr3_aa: CASSVRVMNTEAFF
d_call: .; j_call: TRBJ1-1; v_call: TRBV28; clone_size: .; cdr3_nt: TGTGCCAGCAGTTTATGGGTCACTGAAGCTTTCTTT; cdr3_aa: CASSLWVTEAFF
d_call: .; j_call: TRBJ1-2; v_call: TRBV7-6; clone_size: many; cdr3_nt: TGTGCCAGCAGCGAGAGACCCGAAAGCTATGGCTACACCTTC; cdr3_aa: CASSERPESYGYTF
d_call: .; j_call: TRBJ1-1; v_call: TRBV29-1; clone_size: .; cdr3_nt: TGCAGCGCCGTGCCCAGCCGGGGCACTGAAGCTTTCTTT; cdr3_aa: CSAVPSRGTEAFF
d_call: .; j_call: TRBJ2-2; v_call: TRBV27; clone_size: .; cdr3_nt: TGTGCCAGCAGTTTAGTGAACTCCCCCAGGGGCAACACCGGGGAGCTGTTTTTT; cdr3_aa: CASSLVNSPRGNTGELFF
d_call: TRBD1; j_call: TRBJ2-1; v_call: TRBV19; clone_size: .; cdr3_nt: TGTGCCAGTAGTATAGATCCCCAGGGGGCTGCCAACAATGAGCAGTTCTTC; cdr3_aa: CASSIDPQGAANNEQFF
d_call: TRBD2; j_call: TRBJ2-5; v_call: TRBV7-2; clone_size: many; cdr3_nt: TGTGCCAGCAGCCCCGGCGGGGGGACCCAAGAGACCCAGTACTTC; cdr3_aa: CASSPGGGTQETQYF
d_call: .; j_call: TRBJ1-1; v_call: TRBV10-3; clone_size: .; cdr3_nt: TGTGCCCATCGAGGCGTGAACACTGAAGCTTTCTTT; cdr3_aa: CAHRGVNTEAFF
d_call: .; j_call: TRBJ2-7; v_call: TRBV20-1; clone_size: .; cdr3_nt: TGCAGTGTTTCCTTCCCCGGGGGCCTGCAAAAGCAGTACTTC; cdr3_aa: CSVSFPGGLQKQYF
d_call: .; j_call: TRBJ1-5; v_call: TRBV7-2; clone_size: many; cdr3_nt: TGTGCCAGCAGCTTAGTACAGGGCGCACCTCAGCCCCAGCATTTT; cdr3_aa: CASSLVQGAPQPQHF
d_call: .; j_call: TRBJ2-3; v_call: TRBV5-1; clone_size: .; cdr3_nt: TGCGCCAGCAGCTTGAAACAAACAGGGGAGGGCACAGATACGCAGTATTTT; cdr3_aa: CASSLKQTGEGTDTQYF
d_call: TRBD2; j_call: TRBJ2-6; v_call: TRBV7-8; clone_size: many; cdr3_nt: TGTGCCAGCAGCTCCCGACAGAGCGGGGTTTCTGGGGCCAACGTCCTGACTTTC; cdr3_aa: CASSSRQSGVSGANVLTF
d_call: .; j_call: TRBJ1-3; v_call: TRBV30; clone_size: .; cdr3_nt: TGTGCCTGGGGCCAGGGAGCTAGCTCTGGAAACACCATATATTTT; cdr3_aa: CAWGQGASSGNTIYF
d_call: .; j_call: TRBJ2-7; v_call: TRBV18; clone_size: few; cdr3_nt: TGTGCCAGCTCTCCTACCACCCCGGCTCAGGGCCATTACGAGCAGTACTTC; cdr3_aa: CASSPTTPAQGHYEQYF
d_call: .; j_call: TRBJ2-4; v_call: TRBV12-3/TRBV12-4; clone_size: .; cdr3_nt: TGTGCCAGCAGTTTAGTTACAGTCCGAACCAAAAACATTCAGTACTTC; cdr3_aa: CASSLVTVRTKNIQYF
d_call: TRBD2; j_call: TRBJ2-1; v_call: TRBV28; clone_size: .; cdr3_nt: TGTGCCAGCAGTTTTACTAGCGGGAGTTTTCGCGGTGAGCAGTTCTTC; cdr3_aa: CASSFTSGSFRGEQFF
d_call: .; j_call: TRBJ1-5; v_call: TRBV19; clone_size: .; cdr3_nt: TGTGCCAGTAGTATAACCGGGACTCCAGATCAGCCCCAGCATTTT; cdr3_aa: CASSITGTPDQPQHF
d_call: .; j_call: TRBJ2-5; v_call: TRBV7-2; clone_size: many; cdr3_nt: TGTGCCAGCAGCTTACAAGGCGGGACGGAGACCCAGTACTTC; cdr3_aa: CASSLQGGTETQYF
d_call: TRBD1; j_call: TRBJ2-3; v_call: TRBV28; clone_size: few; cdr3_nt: TGTGCCAGCAGCGGACAGGGGGCTGCCACAGATACGCAGTATTTT; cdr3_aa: CASSGQGAATDTQYF
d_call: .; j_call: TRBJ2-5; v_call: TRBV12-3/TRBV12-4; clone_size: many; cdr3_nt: TGTGCCAGCAGTTACCACAGTCAAGAGACCCAGTACTTC; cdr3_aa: CASSYHSQETQYF
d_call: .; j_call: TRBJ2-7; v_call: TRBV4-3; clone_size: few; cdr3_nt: TGCGCCAGCAGCCAAGACTGGGGACCCTCCTACGAGCAGTACTTC; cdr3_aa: CASSQDWGPSYEQYF
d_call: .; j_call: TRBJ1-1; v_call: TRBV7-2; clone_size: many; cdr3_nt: TGTGCCAGCAGCTTCTCGCTGAAGAACACTGAAGCTTTCTTT; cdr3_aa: CASSFSLKNTEAFF
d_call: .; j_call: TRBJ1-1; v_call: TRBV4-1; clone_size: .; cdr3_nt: TGCGCCAGCAGCCAAGATGGCGCGTCAGGGAGGGGCACTGAAGCTTTCTTT; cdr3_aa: CASSQDGASGRGTEAFF
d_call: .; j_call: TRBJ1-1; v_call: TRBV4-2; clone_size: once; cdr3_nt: TGTGCCAGCAGCCAAGTCCTAGGCGCTGAAGCTTTCTTT; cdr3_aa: CASSQVLGAEAFF
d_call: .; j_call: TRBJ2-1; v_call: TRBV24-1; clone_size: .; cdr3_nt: TGTGCCACCAGTGATTTTGGCGGCGGGGTGTATGAGCAGTTCTTC; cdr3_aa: CATSDFGGGVYEQFF
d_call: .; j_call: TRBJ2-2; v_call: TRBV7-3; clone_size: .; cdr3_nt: TGTGCCAGCAGCTGGGGTGGCACCGGGGAGCTGTTTTTT; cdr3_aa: CASSWGGTGELFF
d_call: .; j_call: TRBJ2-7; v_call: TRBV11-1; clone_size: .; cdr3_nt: TGTGCCAGCAGCTTCCAATTCTACGAGCAGTACTTC; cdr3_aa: CASSFQFYEQYF
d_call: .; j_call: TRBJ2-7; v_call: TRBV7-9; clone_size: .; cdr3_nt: TGTGCCAGCAGCCTCGGACAAGATACATACGAGCAGTACTTC; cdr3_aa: CASSLGQDTYEQYF
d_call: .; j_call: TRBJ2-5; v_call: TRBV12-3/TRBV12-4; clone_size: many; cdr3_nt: TGTGCCAGCAGTCAGATGCGCGCAGAGACCCAGTACTTC; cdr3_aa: CASSQMRAETQYF
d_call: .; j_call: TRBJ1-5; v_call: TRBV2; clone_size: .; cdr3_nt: TGTGCCAGCAGTTCGGCGGGAGGGTCTGGTCAGCCCCAGCATTTT; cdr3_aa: CASSSAGGSGQPQHF
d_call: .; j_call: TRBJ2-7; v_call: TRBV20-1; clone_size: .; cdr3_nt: TGCAGTGCTAGAGACTCCGTCTCCTACGAGCAGTACTTC; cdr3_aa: CSARDSVSYEQYF
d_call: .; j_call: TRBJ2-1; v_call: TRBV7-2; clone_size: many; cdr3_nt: TGTGCCAGCAGCTTAGCGCGGGCGGGCCGTGAGCAGTTCTTC; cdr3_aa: CASSLARAGREQFF
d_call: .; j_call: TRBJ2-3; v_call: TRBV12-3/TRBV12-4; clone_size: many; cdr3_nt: TGTGCCAGCAGCCCCCGGATTTATGGCCCGAATACGCAGTATTTT; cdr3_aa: CASSPRIYGPNTQYF
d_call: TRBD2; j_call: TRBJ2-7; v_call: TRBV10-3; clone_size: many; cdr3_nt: TGTGCCATCAGTGACCCCACTAGCGGGAGGGCCTACGAGCAGTACTTC; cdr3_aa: CAISDPTSGRAYEQYF
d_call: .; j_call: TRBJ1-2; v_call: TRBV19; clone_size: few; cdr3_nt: TGTGCCAGTAGCCCAACCCGGGACTCGGACTATCGCGGCACCTTC; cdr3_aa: CASSPTRDSDYRGTF
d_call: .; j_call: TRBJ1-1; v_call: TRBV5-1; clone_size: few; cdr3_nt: TGCGCCAGCAGCTTATATGGTGTGGCAGGGGCTGAAGCTTTCTTT; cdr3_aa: CASSLYGVAGAEAFF
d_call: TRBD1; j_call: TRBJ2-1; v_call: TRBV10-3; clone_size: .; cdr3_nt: TGTGCCATCAGTGAGGGACAGGGGACACACAATGAGCAGTTCTTC; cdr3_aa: CAISEGQGTHNEQFF
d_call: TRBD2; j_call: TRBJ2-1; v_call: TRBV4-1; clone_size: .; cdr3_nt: TGCGCCAGCAGCCAAGAAACTAGCGGGAGTTTCTATGAGCAGTTCTTC; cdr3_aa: CASSQETSGSFYEQFF
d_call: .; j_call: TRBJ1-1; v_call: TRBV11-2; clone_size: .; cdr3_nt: TGTGCCAGCACCCCGGTGGGGGCCTTGAACACTGAAGCTTTCTTT; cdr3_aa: CASTPVGALNTEAFF
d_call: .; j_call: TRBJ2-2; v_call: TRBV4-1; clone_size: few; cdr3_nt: TGCGCCAGCAGCCAAGCTGCTATGGCCGGGGAGCTGTTTTTT; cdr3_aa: CASSQAAMAGELFF
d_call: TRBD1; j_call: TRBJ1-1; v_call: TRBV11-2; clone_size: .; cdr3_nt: TGTGCCAGCATCCCAGGACAGGGTTCCACTGAAGCTTTCTTT; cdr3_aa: CASIPGQGSTEAFF
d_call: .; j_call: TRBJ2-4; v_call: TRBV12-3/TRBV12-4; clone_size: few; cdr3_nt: TGTGCCAGCAGTCGACCCGGCAAAAACATTCAGTACTTC; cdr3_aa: CASSRPGKNIQYF
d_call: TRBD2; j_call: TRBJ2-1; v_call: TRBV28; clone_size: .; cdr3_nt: TGTGCCAGCAGTTCAGCGGGAGGGCCAGTTGGTGAGCAGTTCTTC; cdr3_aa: CASSSAGGPVGEQFF
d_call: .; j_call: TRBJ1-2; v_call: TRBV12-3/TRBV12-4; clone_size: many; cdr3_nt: TGTGCCAGCAGTTTACTGGGGTTGGAGTATGGCTACACCTTC; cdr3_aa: CASSLLGLEYGYTF
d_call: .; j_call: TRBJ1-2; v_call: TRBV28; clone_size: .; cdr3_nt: TGTGCCAGCAGCATCTCTTGGGGAGGCGGGGTTGGGGACTATGGCTACACCTTC; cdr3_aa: CASSISWGGGVGDYGYTF
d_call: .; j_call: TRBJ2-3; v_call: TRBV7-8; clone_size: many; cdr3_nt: TGTGCCAGCAGCCCCCGGCCGGGGCGCGAAACAGATACGCAGTATTTT; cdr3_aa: CASSPRPGRETDTQYF